This passage covers 20 T cell receptor beta chains from one sample sequenced in a study of B cell selection in AIRE deficiency. Conventional CD4 T cells were sorted as CD4+CD127+ cells. Some clones are missing from TCRdb's copy, which holds only in-frame ones; the method was immunoSEQ multiplex PCR. Found here are 23,000 or so clones, roughly 95% of them singletons; the top ten hold 0.24%. Sequenced material: CD4+CD127+ conventional T cells sorted from PBMCs. The source of these receptors is a human donor in good health.

The chain joins TRBV6-4 to TRBJ2-3; no reliable D call. The CDR3 consists of 15 residues. Per germline, CDR1 MRHNA and CDR2 SNTAGT. V was clipped by 3 bases and J by 1 base, with 11 bases between them. Here the CDR3 reads CASSESPTRTDTQYF. The CDR3 DNA is TGTGCCAGCAGTGAATCCCCTACTCGCACAGATACGCAGTATTTT.

As DNA, the CDR3 is TGTGCCAGTAGTATATCATGGGGCCTCTATGGCTACACCTTC. It translates to CASSISWGLYGYTF. V and J are TRBV19 and TRBJ1-2, with D possibly being TRBD1 (5 bases). V was pared by 2 bases and J by 4 bases, with 11 bases between. The germline gives CDR1 LNHDA, CDR2 SQIVND (reference sequence). This CDR3 region has 14 residues.

The rearrangement links TRBV29-1 to TRBJ2-3, with 14 bases aligning to TRBD2. With V trimmed by 5 bases and J by 4 bases, 17 bases remained unmatched. CDR1 is SQVTM and CDR2 is ANQGSEA in the germline V gene. The CDR3 is made up of 19 amino acids. CDR3 bases: TGCAGCGTTTCACGTTATGGGACGGGACTAGCGGGAGTTTCAGATACGCAGTATTTT. Translated, it gives CSVSRYGTGLAGVSDTQYF.

V and J are TRBV9 and TRBJ2-3; D remains ambiguous. The CDR3 is 14 residues long. Germline assignment: CDR1 SGDLS and CDR2 YYNGEE. Trimming shortened V by 0 bases and J by 5 bases, and 10 bases separated the two germline ends. The CDR3 nucleotides are TGTGCCAGCAGCGTAGCCAACGCGGTAGATACGCAGTATTTT. Protein: CASSVANAVDTQYF.

The chain joins TRBV7-2 to TRBJ2-7; possible D gene TRBD2, 6 bases. The V and J ends lost 1 base and 6 bases respectively, with 16 bases between them. Per the germline V gene, CDR1 is SGHTA and CDR2 is FQGNSA. The CDR3 extends over 15 amino acids. For the CDR3, the DNA is TGTGCCAGCAGCTTAGGGCCTAGCGTCCCCTCCGAGCAGTACTTC. It encodes CASSLGPSVPSEQYF.

V is TRBV5-5 and J is TRBJ2-1; D ambiguous. CDR3 length: 12 residues. CDR1 is SGHKS and CDR2 is YYEKEE in the germline V gene (reference sequence). V gave up 1 base and J gave up 9 bases, with 8 bases separating them. CDR3 DNA sequence: TGTGCCAGCAGCTTGACGAGAGGTGAGCAGTTCTTC. Translating gives CASSLTRGEQFF.

The chain recombines TRBV5-6 with TRBJ1-2, with D possibly matching TRBD1 (5 bases). In germline, CDR1 is SGHDT, CDR2 YYEEEE. CDR3 size: 16 residues. V lost 4 bases, J lost 6 bases, and 22 bases lay in between. The CDR3 sequence: CASSPDRGLYTHGYTF. CDR3 DNA: TGTGCCAGCAGCCCAGACAGAGGCCTTTACACGCATGGCTACACCTTC.

The chain couples TRBV11-3 to TRBJ1-1; a possible D gene is TRBD1 (6 bases). Trimming removed 1 base from V and 7 bases from J, with 10 bases in between. The CDR3 is 13 amino acids. Germline V gene data show CDR1 as SGHNT and CDR2 as YENEEA. The CDR3 DNA reads TGTGCCAGCAGCTTAGCCAGGGGTGGTGAAGCTTTCTTT. Translated: CASSLARGGEAFF.

The chain joins TRBV29-1 to TRBJ2-2; 7 positions match TRBD1. V lost 7 bases and J lost 4; bases outside the gene matches: 6. Germline values: CDR1 SQVTM, CDR2 ANQGSEA. CDR3 length equals 13 residues. In DNA form, the CDR3 reads TGCAGCGCTGGGGGACAGTTCACCGGGGAGCTGTTTTTT. Translated, it gives CSAGGQFTGELFF.

This chain connects TRBV6-1 to TRBJ1-3; D is ambiguous. CDR3 size: 16 residues. Germline CDR1 MNHNS, CDR2 SASEGT. Trimming took 1 base from V and 4 from J, leaving 14 bases between them. The CDR3 bases are TGTGCCAGCAGTGAAGGTGGAGGGAGCGGGGGAAACACCATATATTTT. Amino acids: CASSEGGGSGGNTIYF.

The gene calls are TRBV5-5 and TRBJ2-3; TRBD2 matches 11 bases. The CDR3 runs to 14 residues. V shed 4 bases, J shed 5 bases, and the junction held 3 bases outside the gene matches. Germline V lookup: CDR1 SGHKS, CDR2 YYEKEE (reference sequence). The CDR3 bases are TGTGCCAGCAGCGCCGGGACTAGCGGAGATACGCAGTATTTT. Its protein product is CASSAGTSGDTQYF.

The chain has TRBV10-3 and TRBJ1-1; TRBD1 is a possible D gene (6 bases). Looked up from germline, CDR1 is ENHRY and CDR2 is SYGVKD. Trimming cost V 6 bases and J 7 bases, with 18 bases left between them. The CDR3 length is 14 residues. In DNA form, the CDR3 reads TGTGCCATCAGCGACGCGGGGGCGGGAGGTGAAGCTTTCTTT. Translated: CAISDAGAGGEAFF.

This chain joins TRBV12-5 and TRBJ1-2, with 7 bases lining up with TRBD1. The CDR3 extends over 13 amino acids. The germline V gene has CDR1 LGHNT and CDR2 FRNRAP. V lost 2 bases to trimming and J lost 7 bases; unmatched junction nucleotides: 4. The CDR3 spells CASGLLGGTGYTF. The CDR3 DNA reads TGTGCTAGTGGTTTGTTAGGGGGCACTGGCTACACCTTC. Looking up the rest from reference TRBV12-5 and TRBJ1-2 gives the full variable domain: DARVTQTPRHKVTEMGQEVTMRCQPILGHNTVFWYRQTMMQGLELLAYFRNRAPLDDSGMPKDRFSAEMPDATLATLKIQPSEPRDSAVYFCASGLLGGTGYTFGSGTRLTVV.

The rearrangement links TRBV7-6 to TRBJ1-6; 10 bases align to TRBD1. Germline V gene data show CDR1 as SGHVS and CDR2 as FNYEAQ. This CDR3 region has 15 residues. Trimming cost V 4 bases and J 8 bases; bases outside gene matches: 5. DNA for the CDR3: TGTGCCAGCAGCTCGGGACAGGGGTTAGATTCACCCCTCCACTTT. It translates to CASSSGQGLDSPLHF.

V is TRBV6-5 and J is TRBJ2-7; D is unresolved. Looked up from germline, CDR1 is MNHEY and CDR2 is SVGAGI. The ends were cut back, 6 bases at V and 9 bases at J, with 18 bases in the middle. The CDR3 covers 13 residues. CDR3 in amino acids: CASSQRSQRAQYF. In DNA, the CDR3 is TGTGCCAGCAGCCAGCGCAGCCAACGCGCGCAGTACTTC.

V usage is TRBV6-1 and J usage is TRBJ2-1; 11 positions agree with TRBD2. CDR1 MNHNS and CDR2 SASEGT come from the germline V gene. V lost 3 bases to trimming and J lost 5 bases; unmatched junction nucleotides: 6. The CDR3 sequence is 16 residues long. Here the CDR3 DNA reads TGTGCCAGCAGTGATCCGGGACTAGCGGACCACAATGAGCAGTTCTTC. Encoded protein: CASSDPGLADHNEQFF.

The chain is built from TRBV6-1 and TRBJ2-2, with TRBD2 matching 7 bases. This CDR3 contains 13 residues. Germline trimming cut 10 bases from V and 0 bases from J; bases unmatched to any gene: 2. The germline CDR1 and CDR2 sequences are MNHNS and SASEGT. This CDR3 reads CAIAGANTGELFF. For the CDR3, the DNA is TGTGCCATCGCGGGGGCGAACACCGGGGAGCTGTTTTTT.

The CDR3 DNA follows: TGTGCCAGCAGCCCCCGGGTCAGACTAGCGGGAGAAAATGAGCAGTTCTTC. Its translation: CASSPRVRLAGENEQFF. This chain connects TRBV7-9 to TRBJ2-1; 12 nucleotides agree with TRBD2. V was clipped by 5 bases and J by 7 bases; unmatched bases: 12. This CDR3 contains 17 residues. In germline, CDR1 is SEHNR, CDR2 FQNEAQ (reference sequence). The variable domain in full, completed from reference TRBV7-9 and TRBJ2-1, reads DTGVSQNPRHKITKRGQNVTFRCDPISEHNRLYWYRQTLGQGPEFLTYFQNEAQLEKSRLLSDRFSAERPKGSFSTLEIQRTEQGDSAMYLCASSPRVRLAGENEQFFGPGTRLTVL.

The rearrangement links TRBV7-2 to TRBJ2-2; D is uncertain. Germline V CDR1 and CDR2: SGHTA, FQGNSA. The CDR3 covers 14 residues. The ends were cut back, 5 bases at V and 2 bases at J, with 9 bases in the middle. The CDR3 coding sequence is TGTGCCAGCAGCCCAGAGCACAACACCGGGGAGCTGTTTTTT. This translates into CASSPEHNTGELFF.

This chain uses TRBV19 with TRBJ1-2; tentative D call: TRBD1 (5 bases). The CDR3 loop spans 14 amino acids. Germline V gives CDR1 LNHDA, CDR2 SQIVND (reference sequence). V lost 7 bases, J lost 0 bases, and 12 bases lay in between. CDR3 DNA: TGTGCCAGTACAGAAGACAGAGCTAACTATGGCTACACCTTC. Its translation: CASTEDRANYGYTF.